Given below is one T cell receptor beta chain in context. The antigen it recognizes is unknown. Base qualities were left out, and no much larger clone turns up one base away. The sample comes from a study of blood T cell repertoires in COVID-19 (TCRdb year 2020). At the level of the whole study: Collaborator samples came from the United States, Italy and Spain and covered acute and convalescent phases of COVID-19. Where available, HLA class I and class II types were obtained from metadata supplied by the sample provider rather than from assay-based typing. The repertoires were made available in a free public database intended to serve as a resource for research on the immune response to SARS-CoV-2. Samples came from the ongoing ImmuneRACE study (first 160 participants) plus 1,254 subjects from 6 global collaborators. The dataset comprised deeply sampled blood TCRbeta repertoires from subjects exposed to, actively infected with, or recovered from COVID-19. Sample metadata almost always included a de-identified subject ID, COVID-19 status, age in years and sex. The material from the prospective study consisted of cDNA or gDNA derived from T cells, B-cell-depleted T cells, or PBMCs.

Per the germline V gene, MNHEY is the CDR1 and SVGAGI is the CDR2. Germline trimming: 5 bases from V, 5 bases from J; junction bases outside gene matches: 5. The CDR3 runs 14 amino acids, cysteine and phenylalanine included. Just CDR3 DNA is preserved here, 42 bases in frame from base 1. The immunoSEQ Assay, a bias-controlled multiplex PCR, was used to amplify TCRbeta CDR3 regions from genomic DNA. Turning to the authors' computational methods: Within the assay, amplification of reference gene primers was used to estimate how many nucleated cells each sample contained. To quantify the absolute abundance of each unique TCRbeta CDR3 rearrangement, sequence reads were collapsed and filtered. For each sample, productive Simpson clonality was calculated as the square root of Simpson's diversity index across productive rearrangements. This is the immuneACCESS table as TCRdb keeps it, with only in-frame sequences that have V and J called. A part of the clones is gone; compared with another copy, unresolved V genes explain less than half, and the rest is unexplained. V and J calls plus clone size are reproduced from that table; the DNA served to infer D and trimming. Present in this sample are under 200,000 clones, roughly 80% of which were seen just once. The ten biggest clones cover around an eighth of the sample.

Study-level results and caveats: The quantity of clinical and demographic metadata differed by source and by participant and was supplied without curation.

Whole blood was collected in K2EDTA tubes by collaborating institutions according to the institutions' own protocols. For TCRbeta analysis, collaborators shipped samples as frozen whole blood, isolated PBMCs, or DNA extracted from either of those sample types. The sample consisted of peripheral blood. The sequence derives from a man in his thirties or forties with active or convalescent COVID-19. The V and J segments used are TRBV6-5 and TRBJ2-5; 10 central nucleotides agree with TRBD1. The base sequence is TGTGCCAGCAGTCCGGGACAGGGGTATGAGACCCAGTACTTC. The translation is CASSPGQGYETQYF.